This TCR beta chain came from a study of control samples from healthy donors and cancer patients. Here immunoSEQ multiplex PCR was the method, and the copy in TCRdb shows in-frame clones only, minus some. The sample consists of about 250,000 clones, approximately 80% of them appearing once. The CDR3 is 12 residues long. Germline CDR1 and CDR2: KGHDR and SFDVKD. V shed 4 bases, J shed 6 bases, and the junction held 1 base outside the gene matches. The clonotype comes from a woman aged 60 to 75 with lung cancer. The J gene is TRBJ1-2, the V gene TRBV24-1, with 7 bases fitting TRBD1. Sequenced sample: PBMCs. CDR3 loop: CATSETGDGYTF. CDR3 DNA sequence: TGTGCCACCAGTGAAACAGGGGATGGCTACACCTTC.